The clone carrying this TCR beta chain was counted ten times or more. Its antigen is not known. The data were obtained in a study of identical twins. Regarding the study as a whole: Twins shared beta out-of-frame sequences in excess, but this excess was weaker. In monozygotic twins, models underestimated the sharing of out-of-frame TCR alpha. For cord blood, abundant beta clonotypes had fewer insertions, unlike memory repertoires, which showed none.

Trimming took off 2 bases at V and 6 bases at J, with 14 bases between the two ends. The CDR3 has 14 amino acids. The V gene's germline CDR1 is DFQATT and CDR2 SNEGSKA (reference sequence). TCRdb called the 5' RACE reads again in MiXCR, with one record for every CDR3 protein. The profile shows some 500,000 distinct CDR3 sequences, approximately 9.6% of them singletons. The same data also contributed to another study, on yellow fever vaccine responses in identical twins. That report adds: It has been reported that, in twins, the vaccine T cell response seemed partly convergent and partly personalized.

This sequence was found in a woman in her late teens or twenties in good health. The material sequenced was PBMCs. V is TRBV20-1 and J is TRBJ2-1; D may be TRBD1 (5 bases). In nucleotides, the CDR3 is TGCAGTGCTAGAAGACAGTTTGTCTCCAATGAGCAGTTCTTC. It is translated as CSARRQFVSNEQFF.